Listed here is a single TCR beta chain. This clone's antigen is unknown. Qualities for individual bases were not recorded, and no much larger clone is one base off. This specimen belongs to a study of shared clonotypes between healthy human individuals (dated by TCRdb to about 2020). For the study in its entirety: The cohort included a few men and a couple of women between 18 and 49 years of age. For each donor, CD4 naive and CD4 memory were each run on three plates, CD8 naive on two plates, and CD8 memory on one plate. The study deeply sequenced blood TCR repertoires of about 5 healthy adults to estimate repertoire size and the extent of clonotype sharing between individuals. Libraries were prepared and TCR repertoires were sequenced by different laboratories using diverse techniques, in order to increase sequencing depth and limit assay-specific biases. Per donor, leukapheresis produced somewhere between about 0.9 and 10 billion PBMCs.

For the CD8 naive samples, CD45RO-negative cells were positively selected for CCR7, yielding a CD45RA+CCR7+ population from which TemRA cells were excluded. Donors were healthy HIV-negative adults with no recently reported acute infections or vaccinations. Every donor was a Caucasian adult residing in Nashville, Tennessee, USA. Blood was collected by leukapheresis, and PBMCs were isolated by Ficoll-Histopaque density gradient centrifugation and then cryopreserved in liquid nitrogen vapor phase. Analytical flow cytometry was used to check the purity and quantity of each magnetically sorted T cell population. From each sorted fraction, genomic DNA was isolated and quantified by UV absorbance on a Nanodrop 2000c. The research as a whole found: Naive subsets generally had larger estimated clonotype richness than memory subsets. Sampling was limited to blood, and TCR repertoires in tissue likely differ from TCR repertoires in blood. The small number of donors limited the genetic and exposure-history diversity represented. Compared with non-shared clonotypes, the clonotypes found in all four sorted-subset donors had higher generation probabilities. Incomplete sequencing was indicated by rarefaction of sorted-subset datasets, despite the large sequencing depth. Across four donors, approximately 4.6% of naive CD4, roughly 3.5% of naive CD8, under 2.5% of memory CD4, and approximately 0.4% of memory CD8 clonotypes were shared. Pairwise subsampling indicated that sequencing depth was expected to affect the degree of clonotype sharing among donors.

CDR1 and CDR2 were assigned from the germline V gene as SGHAT and FQNNGV. V lost 7 bases and J lost 6 bases, and the count of bases not matched to a germline gene is 13. The CDR3 holds 16 amino acids from the cysteine to the phenylalanine. Here the CDR3 DNA is all that survives: 48 bases in frame from base 1. Using the deep immunoSEQ assay, multiplex PCR amplified TCR CDR3 regions from genomic DNA. Extracted genomic DNA from each cell subset was distributed evenly across all wells of several immunoSEQ 96-well plates, and each plate was treated as a replicate. For sorted subsets, 150 to 200 ng genomic DNA, equal to tens of thousands of T cell genomes, was loaded into each replicate PCR. Purified libraries were measured with a Qubit 3.0 fluorometer, size-checked on a Bioanalyzer 2100, and measured again with the KAPA Library Quantification kit. Each immunoSEQ 96-well plate was sequenced on its own single-read 150-cycle Illumina NextSeq 550 flow cell. In the paper's pipeline: Because only junctional sequences without quality scores were contained in the immunoSEQ output, filtering matching that applied to full-length reads could not be performed. Sequences were annotated with PyIR, a Python wrapper for IgBLAST v1.9, and V/J genes and CDR3 were assigned using IMGT germline references. Reads were removed for weak V/J assignments (E-value above 1e-6), missing CDR3, stop codons, out-of-frame junctions, or ambiguous translated residues. A V3J clonotype was defined by an identical inferred V gene, J gene, and CDR3 amino acid sequence. Percentage overlap between repertoires was computed as shared unique clonotypes divided by the size of the smaller repertoire. Richness of each repertoire was evaluated using RTK rarefaction, the Chao1 estimator, and Recon v2.1 estimates of unobserved clonotypes. Generation probabilities were computed with OLGA for all TCRbeta clonotypes obtained by the gDNA method from a handful of donors. Drawn from immuneACCESS, this table holds only the in-frame rearrangements with V and J called that TCRdb kept. Clones are partly lost; checked studies trace under half to an unresolved V gene and leave the rest unexplained. V and J calls and clone size come straight from that table; D and trimming were deduced from the DNA. The sample has roughly 2,000,000 clones on record, about 94% of them singletons. The ten largest clones add up to over 1.5% of the sample.

The sequence is built from TRBV11-2 and TRBJ2-5; the junction holds 11 bases that match TRBD1. The receptor's source is a man aged 18 to 35 in good health. Some clones in this sample may be carry-over from other donors' samples. The source material was naive CD8+ T cells from PBMCs. The cell subset or site label for this specimen denotes: CD45RA+CCR7+. Here the CDR3 is given as CASTTDGTGGVKTQYF. The nucleotide sequence is given as TGTGCCAGCACCACCGACGGGACAGGGGGGGTAAAGACCCAGTACTTC.